The clone carrying this TCR beta chain was picked up a small number of times. Its antigen remains unidentified. Per germline, CDR1 SNHLY and CDR2 FYNNEI. The V segment lost 1 base and the J segment 7 bases; nucleotides outside the gene matches: 9. The CDR3 contains 15 residues. The study recruited healthy Caucasian donors from Russia who were aged about 6 to 100. The source of the sample is a study of blood T cells in healthy people across ages. Combining a sample-barcoded 5' primer with a J-beta primer mix, a second PCR ran for 7 to 11 cycles. One entry per CDR3 protein results from TCRdb running MiXCR on the 5' RACE reads. This table has 700,000 to 800,000 distinct CDR3 sequences, approximately 39% appearing once. Study-wide results and caveats: Both naive CD4+ cell counts and diversity were greater in long-lived donors than in aged donors.

The rearrangement joins TRBV2 to TRBJ1-2; 7 nucleotides match TRBD1. The source is a woman aged 55-69 years in good health. The sample comprised blood. Here the CDR3 reads CASSEGRGTLGGYTF. The DNA for the CDR3 is TGTGCCAGCAGTGAAGGCAGGGGGACGTTGGGTGGCTACACCTTC.